A single sample gave rise to the 19 T cell receptor beta chains below, sequenced in a study of early stage breast cancer tumors. Profiling relied on immunoSEQ multiplex PCR, and the TCRdb table lists in-frame clones only, not all of them. This sample has 50,000 to 65,000 clones, with more than 60% found just once. Sequencing used blood. Source of these receptors: a young adult with breast cancer.

The rearrangement uses TRBV7-2 and TRBJ1-2, with no clear D. The CDR3 totals 13 residues. Trimming cost V 5 bases and J 7 bases, with 14 bases left between them. CDR1 is SGHTA and CDR2 is FQGNSA in the germline V gene. CDR3: CASSLREALGYTF. The CDR3 nucleotides read TGTGCCAGCAGCCTGAGAGAAGCTCTTGGCTACACCTTC.

The chain is built from TRBV27 and TRBJ2-7, with a tentative D call TRBD2 (6 bases). CDR1 and CDR2 (germline): MNHEY, SMNVEV (reference sequence). The V end was cut by 6 bases, the J end by 0 bases, with 12 bases between. The CDR3 is 14 residues long. DNA for the CDR3: TGTGCCAGCAGCCATGGGGGGAACTCCTACGAGCAGTACTTC. Translation gives CASSHGGNSYEQYF.

J is TRBJ1-1 and V is TRBV30; D gene uncertain. V gave up 4 bases and J gave up 7 bases, with 16 bases separating them. This CDR3 region has 13 residues. Germline V lookup: CDR1 GTSNPN, CDR2 SVGIG (reference sequence). For the CDR3, the DNA is TGTGCCTGGACGAAGGGCTTCGGACTTGAAGCTTTCTTT. The encoded protein is CAWTKGFGLEAFF.

Concerning this clone: Germline and junction disagree at one end, which may indicate a read error. V gene TRBV7-7 combines with J gene TRBJ2-5; 15 bases fit TRBD2. The germline V gene has CDR1 SSHAT and CDR2 FNYEAQ (reference sequence). The CDR3 is 15 amino acids. The CDR3 DNA reads as TGTGCTAGCACCCGGACTAGCGGGAGGGAAGAGACCCAGTACTTC. The encoded protein is CASTRTSGREETQYF.

The CDR3 DNA follows: TGTGCCAGCAGTTACTCGTGGGGAAATTCACCCCTCCACTTT. Its protein product is CASSYSWGNSPLHF. The chain couples TRBV6-5 to TRBJ1-6; D remains unclear. Trimming pared 0 bases from V and 7 bases from J, leaving 7 bases between. This CDR3 has 14 residues. Germline CDR1 is MNHEY and CDR2 is SVGAGI.

This clone occurred a few times. This chain joins TRBV18 and TRBJ1-5, with TRBD1 as a possible D gene (6 bases). The CDR3 has 14 amino acids. Trimming took off 5 bases at V and 1 base at J, with 9 bases between the two ends. Germline assignment: CDR1 KGHSH and CDR2 LQKENI. The CDR3: CASSEGGSNQPQHF. The CDR3 coding sequence is TGTGCCAGCTCAGAGGGGGGGAGCAATCAGCCCCAGCATTTT.

The chain joins TRBV7-9 to TRBJ2-6; tentatively, D is TRBD1 (6 bases). The CDR3 has 16 residues. V was clipped by 5 bases and J by 0 bases, with 11 bases between them. The germline V gene encodes CDR1 SEHNR and CDR2 FQNEAQ (reference sequence). CDR3 in DNA: TGTGCCAGCAGCACCCTAGGGGGCTCTGGGGCCAACGTCCTGACTTTC. Amino acids: CASSTLGGSGANVLTF.

The genes are TRBV30 and TRBJ2-3, with 8 bases fitting TRBD1. CDR3 size: 15 residues. Germline V gene lookup returns CDR1 GTSNPN and CDR2 SVGIG (reference sequence). The V segment lost 6 bases and the J segment 0 bases; nucleotides outside the gene matches: 8. The CDR3 here is CACPPGTGSTDTQYF. The CDR3 DNA is TGTGCCTGCCCTCCCGGGACAGGTAGCACAGATACGCAGTATTTT.

The sample holds a few counts of this clone. The chain carries TRBV9 and TRBJ2-1; 9 positions agree with TRBD2. V shed 4 bases, J shed 2 bases, and the junction held 4 bases outside the gene matches. From germline, CDR1 is SGDLS and CDR2 YYNGEE. This CDR3 spans 15 amino acids. CDR3 sequence reads: CASSSASGTYNEQFF. The CDR3 region has the DNA TGTGCCAGCAGCTCGGCTAGCGGGACCTACAATGAGCAGTTCTTC.

This clone was counted between two and nine times. The rearrangement uses TRBV4-2 and TRBJ1-4, with a weak D call TRBD1 (6 bases). Trimming shortened V by 3 bases and J by 2 bases, and 10 bases separated the two germline ends. The CDR3 extends over 15 amino acids. Germline V CDR1 and CDR2: LGHNA, YNFKEQ. In nucleotides, the CDR3 is TGTGCCAGCAGCCAGGCCAGGGGTACTAATGAAAAACTGTTTTTT. Amino acid sequence: CASSQARGTNEKLFF.

The rearrangement uses TRBV11-1 and TRBJ2-7; 9 bases match TRBD2. Germline loops: CDR1 SGHAT, CDR2 FQDESV (reference sequence). The CDR3 consists of 15 residues. V was pared by 0 bases and J by 4 bases, with 4 bases of the junction left unmatched. In nucleotides, the CDR3 is TGTGCCAGCAGCTTAGCAGCGGGGGGTGTGTACGAGCAGTACTTC. This codes for CASSLAAGGVYEQYF.

The chain employs TRBV5-5 and TRBJ2-7; the D gene is possibly TRBD1 (5 bases). Germline CDR1 is SGHKS and CDR2 is YYEKEE (reference sequence). This CDR3 is built from 14 residues. V gave up 1 base and J gave up 6 bases, with 14 bases separating them. The CDR3 coding sequence is TGTGCCAGCAGCTTGTTGGCAGGGATAAGCGAGCAGTACTTC. It specifies CASSLLAGISEQYF.

The chain has TRBV6-6 and TRBJ1-5; D is perhaps TRBD1 (6 bases). V lost 6 bases and J lost 0, with 15 bases in between. This CDR3 is built from 16 residues. The germline V gene encodes CDR1 MNHNY and CDR2 SVGAGI (reference sequence). The DNA of the CDR3 is TGTGCCAGCAGCTTTAGGGGGGAGTTTAGCAATCAGCCCCAGCATTTT. This sequence encodes CASSFRGEFSNQPQHF.

The gene calls are TRBV27 and TRBJ2-5, with D possibly TRBD2 on 5 matching bases. CDR3 size: 15 residues. The V gene lost 0 bases and the J gene lost 5 bases, with 13 bases spanning the gap. Germline CDR1 is MNHEY and CDR2 is SMNVEV (reference sequence). The CDR3 sequence: CASSLSVGVGETQYF. The CDR3 bases are TGTGCCAGCAGTTTATCGGTGGGAGTTGGGGAGACCCAGTACTTC.

The rearrangement links TRBV13 to TRBJ2-5; the match to TRBD2 covers 13 bases. The CDR3 totals 15 residues. Germline V gene sequence: CDR1 PRHDT, CDR2 FYEKMQ (reference sequence). V dropped 2 bases and J dropped 4; count of bases not matched to a gene: 1. The CDR3 sequence: CASSLRLAGGETQYF. CDR3 nucleotides: TGTGCCAGCAGCTTACGACTAGCGGGAGGAGAGACCCAGTACTTC.

In this sample, this clone turned up a few times. V usage is TRBV6-5 and J usage is TRBJ1-2; D ambiguous. This CDR3 region has 14 residues. Trimming left V 5 bases short and J 6 bases short, with 16 bases between. Germline-derived CDR1 and CDR2 are MNHEY and SVGAGI. Written as DNA, the CDR3 is TGTGCCAGCAGTCCGGGAGGTGGAATAAATGGCTACACCTTC. This gives the protein CASSPGGGINGYTF.

J is TRBJ2-4 and V is TRBV9, with TRBD2 matching 9 bases. V lost 2 bases, J lost 5 bases, and 2 bases stayed unmatched. The CDR3 length is 14 residues. From germline, CDR1 is SGDLS and CDR2 YYNGEE. The CDR3 DNA sequence: TGTGCCAGCAGCGTGGGCGGGAGGGAAAACATTCAGTACTTC. Translated, it gives CASSVGGRENIQYF.

The table lists this clone with a few counts. The chain couples TRBV7-6 to TRBJ1-1; TRBD1 matches 10 bases. Germline values: CDR1 SGHVS, CDR2 FNYEAQ. After removal of 5 bases from V and 6 bases from J, the junction contained 6 bases not matched to a gene. There are 14 residues in the CDR3. Here the CDR3 reads CASSQRQGAAEAFF. Written as DNA, the CDR3 is TGTGCCAGCAGCCAAAGACAGGGGGCTGCTGAAGCTTTCTTT.

The chain carries TRBV15 and TRBJ2-3; 8 bases line up with TRBD2. The CDR3 has 19 residues. V lost 1 base to trimming and J lost 3 bases; unmatched junction nucleotides: 15. Looked up from germline, CDR1 is LNHNV and CDR2 is YYDKDF (reference sequence). The DNA of the CDR3 is TGTGCCACCAGCAGAGCGGTGGGTCTAGGAGCGGGAGCTACAGATACGCAGTATTTT. Translating gives CATSRAVGLGAGATDTQYF.